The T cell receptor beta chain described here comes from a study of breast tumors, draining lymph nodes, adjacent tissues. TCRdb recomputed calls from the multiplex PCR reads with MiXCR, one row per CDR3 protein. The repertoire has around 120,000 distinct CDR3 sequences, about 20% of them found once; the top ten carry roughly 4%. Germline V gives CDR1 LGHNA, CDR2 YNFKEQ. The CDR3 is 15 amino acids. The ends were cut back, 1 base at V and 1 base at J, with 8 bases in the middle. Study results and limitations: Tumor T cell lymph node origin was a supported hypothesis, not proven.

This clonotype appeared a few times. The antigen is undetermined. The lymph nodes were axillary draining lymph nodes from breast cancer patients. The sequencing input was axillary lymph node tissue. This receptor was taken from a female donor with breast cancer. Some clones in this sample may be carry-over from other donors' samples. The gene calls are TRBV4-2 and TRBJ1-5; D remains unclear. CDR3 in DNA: TGTGCCAGCAGCCAAGGGGTCGGGAGCAATCAGCCCCAGCATTTT. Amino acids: CASSQGVGSNQPQHF.